A selection of T cell receptor beta chains follows, all from one sample in a study of post-analysis software for immune sequencing data. Each CDR3 protein is one row after TCRdb ran MiXCR on the PCR reads. The repertoire holds hundreds of thousands of distinct CDR3 sequences, with 25% to 30% as singletons. Source material: blood. These TCRs come from a girl aged 5-17 years with multiple sclerosis. CDR3s include the opening cysteine and the closing phenylalanine or tryptophan. Each record gives: V gene, clone size, D gene, J gene, CDR3 protein, CDR3 DNA. A D gene is named only where the DNA matches it firmly. Part of the rows lack a size; the others show once, few, many or a class for expanded clones.

TRBV5-1	many	.	TRBJ2-3	CASRLEDTQYF	TGCGCCAGCAGGTTGGAAGATACGCAGTATTTT
TRBV29-1	many	TRBD2	TRBJ2-3	CSAGLAGGADTQYF	TGCAGCGCGGGACTAGCGGGAGGTGCGGATACGCAGTATTTT
TRBV10-2	.	.	TRBJ2-3	CACSPSLELTDTQYF	TGCGCCTGCAGCCCCAGTTTAGAACTCACAGATACGCAGTATTTT
TRBV12-3/TRBV12-4	.	.	TRBJ2-5	CASSSGTAETAQYF	TGTGCCAGCAGTTCGGGGACCGCGGAGACGGCCCAGTACTTC
TRBV3-1	.	TRBD2	TRBJ2-5	CASSPPGGGQETQYF	TGTGCCAGCAGCCCCCCGGGAGGGGGCCAAGAGACCCAGTACTTC
TRBV20-1	.	.	TRBJ2-1	CSARIFAYNEQFF	TGCAGTGCCCGGATCTTCGCCTACAATGAGCAGTTCTTC
TRBV2	.	TRBD1	TRBJ1-1	CASSEDRGRLGTEAFF	TGTGCCAGCAGTGAAGACAGGGGTAGGTTGGGCACTGAAGCTTTCTTT
TRBV7-9	.	TRBD1	TRBJ2-1	CASSLVRQGANEQFF	TGTGCCAGCAGCTTAGTGCGGCAGGGGGCTAATGAGCAGTTCTTC
TRBV5-1	.	TRBD2	TRBJ2-7	CANRGVAGDLDEQYF	TGCGCCAACAGGGGAGTAGCGGGAGATCTCGACGAGCAGTACTTC
TRBV6-2/TRBV6-3	.	.	TRBJ1-5	CASSYVPGAPQHF	TGTGCCAGCAGTTACGTACCAGGAGCGCCCCAGCATTTT
TRBV12-3/TRBV12-4	once	TRBD2	TRBJ2-1	CASSFWTSGNNEQFF	TGTGCCAGCAGTTTTTGGACTAGCGGTAACAATGAGCAGTTCTTC
TRBV2	.	.	TRBJ1-2	CASTANYGYTF	TGTGCCAGTACAGCTAACTATGGCTACACCTTC
TRBV7-2	few	TRBD2	TRBJ2-7	CASSSSSGRPPGEQYF	TGTGCCAGCAGCTCCTCCAGCGGGAGGCCCCCCGGGGAGCAGTACTTC
TRBV20-1	.	TRBD2	TRBJ2-3	CSAKRGVIAGASDTQYF	TGCAGTGCAAAGAGGGGAGTGATAGCGGGAGCATCAGATACGCAGTATTTT
TRBV4-2	.	TRBD1	TRBJ2-3	CASSREIMGQGASDTQYF	TGTGCCAGCAGCCGGGAGATCATGGGACAGGGGGCTTCAGATACGCAGTATTTT
TRBV10-3	.	TRBD1	TRBJ1-2	CAISEEGQGLRMSYGYTF	TGTGCCATCAGTGAGGAGGGACAGGGCTTGAGGATGAGCTATGGCTACACCTTC
TRBV24-1	.	.	TRBJ2-1	CATSDPTGKEQFF	TGTGCCACCAGTGATCCTACAGGGAAAGAGCAGTTCTTC
TRBV5-1	.	.	TRBJ1-6	CASSLAGGRHNSPLHF	TGCGCCAGCAGCTTGGCTGGTGGGAGACATAATTCACCCCTCCACTTT
TRBV3-1	.	.	TRBJ1-2	CASSQRDRGYTF	TGTGCCAGCAGCCAGAGGGACCGCGGCTACACCTTC
TRBV5-4	few	TRBD2	TRBJ2-5	CASSLPGLVEETQYF	TGTGCCAGCAGCTTACCGGGACTAGTGGAAGAGACCCAGTACTTC
TRBV19	.	.	TRBJ2-7	CASSPSLWGNYEQYF	TGTGCCAGTAGTCCGTCGTTGTGGGGCAACTACGAGCAGTACTTC
TRBV12-3/TRBV12-4	.	.	TRBJ1-5	CASSPSWGANQPQHF	TGTGCCAGCAGTCCCTCTTGGGGTGCCAATCAGCCCCAGCATTTT
TRBV4-3	many	.	TRBJ2-4	CASSQASGDLAKNIQYF	TGCGCCAGCAGCCAAGCTTCGGGGGACCTAGCCAAAAACATTCAGTACTTC
TRBV9	few	.	TRBJ2-7	CASSVGGGAGPTYEQYF	TGTGCCAGCAGCGTAGGAGGGGGAGCGGGACCCACCTACGAGCAGTACTTC
TRBV7-6	.	TRBD1	TRBJ1-1	CASSPQNGQGNTEAFF	TGTGCCAGCAGCCCTCAAAACGGACAGGGGAACACTGAAGCTTTCTTT
TRBV7-2	.	.	TRBJ2-7	CASSSRWVSYEQYF	TGTGCCAGCAGCTCTCGATGGGTCTCCTACGAGCAGTACTTC
TRBV6-5	.	.	TRBJ2-7	CASSWSSGSYEQYF	TGTGCCAGCAGTTGGAGTAGCGGATCCTACGAGCAGTACTTC
TRBV4-3	.	TRBD2	TRBJ2-7	CASSQDTSGTSYNEQYF	TGCGCCAGCAGCCAAGATACTAGCGGGACTTCCTACAATGAGCAGTACTTC
TRBV20-1	.	TRBD1	TRBJ1-4	CSLQGGNEKLFF	TGCAGTCTTCAGGGGGGGAACGAAAAACTGTTTTTT
TRBV7-2	few	.	TRBJ2-6	CASSPNRAGANVLTF	TGTGCCAGCAGCCCCAACAGGGCCGGGGCCAACGTCCTGACTTTC